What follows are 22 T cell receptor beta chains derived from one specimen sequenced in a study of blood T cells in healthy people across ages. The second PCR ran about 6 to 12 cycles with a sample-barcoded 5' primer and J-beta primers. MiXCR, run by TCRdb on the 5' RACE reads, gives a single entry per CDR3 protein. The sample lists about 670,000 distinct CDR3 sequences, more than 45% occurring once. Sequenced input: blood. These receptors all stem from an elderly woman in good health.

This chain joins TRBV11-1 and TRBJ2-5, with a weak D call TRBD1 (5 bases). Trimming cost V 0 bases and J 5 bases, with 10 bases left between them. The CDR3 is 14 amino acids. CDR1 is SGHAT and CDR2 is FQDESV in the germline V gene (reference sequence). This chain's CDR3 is CASSLAVGVETQYF. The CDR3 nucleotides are TGTGCCAGCAGCTTAGCTGTAGGGGTGGAGACCCAGTACTTC.

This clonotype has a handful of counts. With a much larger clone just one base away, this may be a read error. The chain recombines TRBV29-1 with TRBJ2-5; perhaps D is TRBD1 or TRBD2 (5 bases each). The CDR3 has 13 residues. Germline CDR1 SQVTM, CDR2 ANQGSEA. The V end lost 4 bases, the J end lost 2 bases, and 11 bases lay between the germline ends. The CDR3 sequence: CSVARDLQETQYF. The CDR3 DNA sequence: TGCAGCGTTGCCCGGGACCTTCAAGAGACCCAGTACTTC.

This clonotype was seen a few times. As DNA, the CDR3 is TGTGCCAGCTCCCAAGGAGGTACAGATACGCAGTATTTT. Its protein is CASSQGGTDTQYF. This chain joins TRBV21-1 and TRBJ2-3; the table's D gene call, TRBD2, was not cross checked with the DNA. TRBV21-1 constitutes a pseudogene. This CDR3 is 13 amino acids long.

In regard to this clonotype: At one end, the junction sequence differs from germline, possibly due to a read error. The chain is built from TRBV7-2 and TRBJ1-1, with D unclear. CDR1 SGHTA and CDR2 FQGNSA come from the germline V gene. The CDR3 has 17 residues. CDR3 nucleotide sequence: TGTGCCAGCAGCTCCGGGATCCGGTTTGGGAGGAACACTGAAACTTTCTTT. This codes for CASSSGIRFGRNTETFF.

As DNA, the CDR3 is TGTGCCACCAGTGCGGGGTCTACTGAAGCTTTCTTT. Its translation is CATSAGSTEAFF. The gene calls are TRBV24-1 and TRBJ1-1; no clear D. CDR1 and CDR2 (germline): KGHDR, SFDVKD. The CDR3 covers 12 residues. The V and J ends lost 5 bases and 5 bases respectively, with 8 bases between them.

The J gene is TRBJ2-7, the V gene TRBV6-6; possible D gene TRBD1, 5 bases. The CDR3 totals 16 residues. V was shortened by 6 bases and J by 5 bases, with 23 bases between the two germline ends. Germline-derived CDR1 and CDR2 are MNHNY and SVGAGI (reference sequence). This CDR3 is CASRSEDTSYIDEQYF. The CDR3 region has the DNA TGTGCCAGCAGATCCGAGGACACCTCCTATATCGACGAGCAGTACTTC.

CDR3 DNA sequence: TGCGCCAGCAGCCCGGGGGGGAGCCCTGTGGATACGCAGTATTTT. Residues: CASSPGGSPVDTQYF. The chain joins TRBV5-1 to TRBJ2-3; 8 bases match TRBD2. V was clipped by 4 bases and J by 6 bases; unmatched bases: 10. The CDR3 is 15 amino acids. Germline V CDR1 and CDR2: SGHRS, YFSETQ.

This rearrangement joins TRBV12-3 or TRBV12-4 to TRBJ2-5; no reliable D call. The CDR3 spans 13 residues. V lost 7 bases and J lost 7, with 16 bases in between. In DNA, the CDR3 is TGTGCCAGCACTCTTGGGATCCTCGGGACCCAGTACTTC. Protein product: CASTLGILGTQYF.

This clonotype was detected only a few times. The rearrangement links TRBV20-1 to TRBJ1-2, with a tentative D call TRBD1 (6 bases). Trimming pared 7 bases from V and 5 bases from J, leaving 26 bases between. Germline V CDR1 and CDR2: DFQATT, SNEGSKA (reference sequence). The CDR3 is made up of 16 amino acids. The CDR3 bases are TGCAGTGTAGGCCGAGGGGCAGGGACATATGGGTATGGCTACACCTTC. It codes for CSVGRGAGTYGYGYTF.

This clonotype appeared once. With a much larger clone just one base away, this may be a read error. The DNA for the CDR3 is TGTGCCAGCAGTTTCACGCGGAACACTGAAGCTTTCTTT. Translated, it gives CASSFTRNTEAFF. The chain is built from TRBV12-3 or TRBV12-4 and TRBJ1-1; D not resolved. CDR3 size: 13 residues. The V gene lost 3 bases and the J gene lost 1 base, with 6 bases spanning the gap.

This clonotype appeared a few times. The CDR3 protein is CASGALHAGEQFF. CDR3 nucleotide sequence: TGTGCTAGTGGTGCCCTCCACGCTGGCGAGCAGTTCTTC. The gene calls are TRBV12-5 and TRBJ2-1, with D unresolved. In germline, CDR1 is LGHNT, CDR2 FRNRAP. V was shortened by 5 bases and J by 10 bases, with 15 bases between the two germline ends. The CDR3 loop spans 13 amino acids.

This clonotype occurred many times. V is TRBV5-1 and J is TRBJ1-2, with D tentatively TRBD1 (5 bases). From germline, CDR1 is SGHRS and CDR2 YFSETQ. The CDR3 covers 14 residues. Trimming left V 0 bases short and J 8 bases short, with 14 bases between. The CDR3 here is CASSLDGGSRGYTF. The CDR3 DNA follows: TGCGCCAGCAGCTTGGATGGGGGTTCACGGGGCTACACCTTC.

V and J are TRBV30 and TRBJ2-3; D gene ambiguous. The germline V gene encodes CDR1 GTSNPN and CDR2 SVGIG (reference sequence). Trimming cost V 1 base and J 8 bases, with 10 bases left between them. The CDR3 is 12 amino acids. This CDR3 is CAWSETPGTQYF. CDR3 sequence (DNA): TGTGCCTGGAGTGAAACCCCGGGTACGCAGTATTTT. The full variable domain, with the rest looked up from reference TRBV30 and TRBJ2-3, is SQTIHQWPATLVQPVGSPLSLECTVEGTSNPNLYWYRQAAGRGLQLLFYSVGIGQISSEVPQNLSASRPQDRQFILSSKKLLLSDSGFYLCAWSETPGTQYFGPGTRLTVL.

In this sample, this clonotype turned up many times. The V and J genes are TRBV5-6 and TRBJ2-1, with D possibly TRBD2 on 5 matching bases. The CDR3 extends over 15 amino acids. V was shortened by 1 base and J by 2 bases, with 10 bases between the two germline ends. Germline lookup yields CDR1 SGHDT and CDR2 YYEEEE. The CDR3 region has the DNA TGTGCCAGCAGCTTGTTCGCCGGGACCTACAATGAGCAGTTCTTC. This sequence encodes CASSLFAGTYNEQFF.

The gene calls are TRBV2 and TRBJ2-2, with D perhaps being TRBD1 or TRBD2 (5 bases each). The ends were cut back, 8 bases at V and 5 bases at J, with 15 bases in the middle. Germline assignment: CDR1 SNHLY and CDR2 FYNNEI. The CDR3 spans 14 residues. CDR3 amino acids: CASRGRAETGELFF. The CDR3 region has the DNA TGTGCCAGCCGGGGCAGGGCCGAAACCGGGGAGCTGTTTTTT. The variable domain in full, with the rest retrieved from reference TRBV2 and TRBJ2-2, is EPEVTQTPSHQVTQMGQEVILRCVPISNHLYFYWYRQILGQKVEFLVSFYNNEISEKSEIFDDQFSVERPDGSNFTLKIRSTKLEDSAMYFCASRGRAETGELFFGEGSRLTVL.

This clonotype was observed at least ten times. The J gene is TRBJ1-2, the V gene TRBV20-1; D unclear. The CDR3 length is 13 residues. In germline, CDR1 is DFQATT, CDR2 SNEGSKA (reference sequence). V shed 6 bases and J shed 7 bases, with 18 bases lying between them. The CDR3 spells CSAPRTVPGGYTF. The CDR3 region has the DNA TGCAGTGCCCCCAGAACAGTGCCGGGTGGCTACACCTTC.

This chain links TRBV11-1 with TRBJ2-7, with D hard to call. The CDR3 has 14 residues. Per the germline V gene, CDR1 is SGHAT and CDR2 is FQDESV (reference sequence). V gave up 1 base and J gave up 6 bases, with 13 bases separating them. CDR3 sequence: CASSLVGMGFEQYF. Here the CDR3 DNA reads TGTGCCAGCAGCTTAGTAGGGATGGGATTCGAGCAGTACTTC.

The CDR3, as DNA: TGCAGCGCTATAGAGGGGGGCCCAGATACGCAGTATTTT. This encodes CSAIEGGPDTQYF. V usage is TRBV29-1 and J usage is TRBJ2-3, with D possibly being TRBD1 or TRBD2 (6 bases each). The CDR3 totals 13 residues. Germline V CDR1 and CDR2: SQVTM, ANQGSEA. Trimming removed 7 bases at V and 4 bases at J, with 15 bases between.

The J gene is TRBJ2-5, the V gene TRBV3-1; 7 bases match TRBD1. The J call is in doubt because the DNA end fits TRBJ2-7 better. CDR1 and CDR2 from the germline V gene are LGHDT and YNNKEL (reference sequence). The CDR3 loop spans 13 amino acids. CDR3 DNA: TGTGCCAGCAGCCCGGACAGGACGGGCGAGCAGTACTTC. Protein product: CASSPDRTGEQYF.

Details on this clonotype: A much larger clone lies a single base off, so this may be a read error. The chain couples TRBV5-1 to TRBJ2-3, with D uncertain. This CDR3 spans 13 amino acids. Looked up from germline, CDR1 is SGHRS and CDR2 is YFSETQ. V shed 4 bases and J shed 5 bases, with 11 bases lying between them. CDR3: CASSRTTGDTQYF. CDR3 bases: TGCGCCAGCAGCCGTACTACGGGAGATACGCAGTATTTT.

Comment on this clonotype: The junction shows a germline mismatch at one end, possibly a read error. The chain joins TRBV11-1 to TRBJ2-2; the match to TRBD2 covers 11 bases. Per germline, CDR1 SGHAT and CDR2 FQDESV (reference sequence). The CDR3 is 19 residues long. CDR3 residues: CASGLGLAGGLWNTGELFF. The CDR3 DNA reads TGTGCCAGCGGCTTAGGGCTAGCGGGGGGCCTCTGGAACACCGGGGAGCTGTTTTTT.

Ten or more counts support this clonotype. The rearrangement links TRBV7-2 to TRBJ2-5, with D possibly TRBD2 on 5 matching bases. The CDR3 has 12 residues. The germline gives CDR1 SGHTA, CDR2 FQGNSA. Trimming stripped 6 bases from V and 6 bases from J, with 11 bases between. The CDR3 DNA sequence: TGTGCCAGCAGACCCCCGGGAAAGACCCAGTACTTC. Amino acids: CASRPPGKTQYF.